The entry below describes one TCR beta chain. This entry belongs to a study of blood T cell repertoires in COVID-19. The CDR3 has 14 amino acids. Germline assignment: CDR1 MNHEY and CDR2 SVGAGI. With V trimmed by 5 bases and J by 1 base, 2 bases remained unmatched. Original data processing: The assay estimated nucleated cells by amplifying reference gene primers. Data came from immunoSEQ multiplex PCR; TCRdb stores just in-frame clones and leaves some out. The DNA was the basis for D and trimming; V, J and clone size are from that table. Among more than 250,000 clones listed, roughly 85% were seen once. Participants spanned ages 18 to 89 years and resided in roughly 26 US areas.

The sample consisted of PBMCs or T cells enriched from blood (not recorded which). The V gene is TRBV6-5, the J gene TRBJ1-5; 7 positions agree with TRBD1. The sequence was collected from a man between 40 and 49 years old who had been exposed to COVID-19. CDR3 loop: CASSTTGSNQPQHF. CDR3 DNA sequence: TGTGCCAGCAGTACGACAGGGAGCAATCAGCCCCAGCATTTT.